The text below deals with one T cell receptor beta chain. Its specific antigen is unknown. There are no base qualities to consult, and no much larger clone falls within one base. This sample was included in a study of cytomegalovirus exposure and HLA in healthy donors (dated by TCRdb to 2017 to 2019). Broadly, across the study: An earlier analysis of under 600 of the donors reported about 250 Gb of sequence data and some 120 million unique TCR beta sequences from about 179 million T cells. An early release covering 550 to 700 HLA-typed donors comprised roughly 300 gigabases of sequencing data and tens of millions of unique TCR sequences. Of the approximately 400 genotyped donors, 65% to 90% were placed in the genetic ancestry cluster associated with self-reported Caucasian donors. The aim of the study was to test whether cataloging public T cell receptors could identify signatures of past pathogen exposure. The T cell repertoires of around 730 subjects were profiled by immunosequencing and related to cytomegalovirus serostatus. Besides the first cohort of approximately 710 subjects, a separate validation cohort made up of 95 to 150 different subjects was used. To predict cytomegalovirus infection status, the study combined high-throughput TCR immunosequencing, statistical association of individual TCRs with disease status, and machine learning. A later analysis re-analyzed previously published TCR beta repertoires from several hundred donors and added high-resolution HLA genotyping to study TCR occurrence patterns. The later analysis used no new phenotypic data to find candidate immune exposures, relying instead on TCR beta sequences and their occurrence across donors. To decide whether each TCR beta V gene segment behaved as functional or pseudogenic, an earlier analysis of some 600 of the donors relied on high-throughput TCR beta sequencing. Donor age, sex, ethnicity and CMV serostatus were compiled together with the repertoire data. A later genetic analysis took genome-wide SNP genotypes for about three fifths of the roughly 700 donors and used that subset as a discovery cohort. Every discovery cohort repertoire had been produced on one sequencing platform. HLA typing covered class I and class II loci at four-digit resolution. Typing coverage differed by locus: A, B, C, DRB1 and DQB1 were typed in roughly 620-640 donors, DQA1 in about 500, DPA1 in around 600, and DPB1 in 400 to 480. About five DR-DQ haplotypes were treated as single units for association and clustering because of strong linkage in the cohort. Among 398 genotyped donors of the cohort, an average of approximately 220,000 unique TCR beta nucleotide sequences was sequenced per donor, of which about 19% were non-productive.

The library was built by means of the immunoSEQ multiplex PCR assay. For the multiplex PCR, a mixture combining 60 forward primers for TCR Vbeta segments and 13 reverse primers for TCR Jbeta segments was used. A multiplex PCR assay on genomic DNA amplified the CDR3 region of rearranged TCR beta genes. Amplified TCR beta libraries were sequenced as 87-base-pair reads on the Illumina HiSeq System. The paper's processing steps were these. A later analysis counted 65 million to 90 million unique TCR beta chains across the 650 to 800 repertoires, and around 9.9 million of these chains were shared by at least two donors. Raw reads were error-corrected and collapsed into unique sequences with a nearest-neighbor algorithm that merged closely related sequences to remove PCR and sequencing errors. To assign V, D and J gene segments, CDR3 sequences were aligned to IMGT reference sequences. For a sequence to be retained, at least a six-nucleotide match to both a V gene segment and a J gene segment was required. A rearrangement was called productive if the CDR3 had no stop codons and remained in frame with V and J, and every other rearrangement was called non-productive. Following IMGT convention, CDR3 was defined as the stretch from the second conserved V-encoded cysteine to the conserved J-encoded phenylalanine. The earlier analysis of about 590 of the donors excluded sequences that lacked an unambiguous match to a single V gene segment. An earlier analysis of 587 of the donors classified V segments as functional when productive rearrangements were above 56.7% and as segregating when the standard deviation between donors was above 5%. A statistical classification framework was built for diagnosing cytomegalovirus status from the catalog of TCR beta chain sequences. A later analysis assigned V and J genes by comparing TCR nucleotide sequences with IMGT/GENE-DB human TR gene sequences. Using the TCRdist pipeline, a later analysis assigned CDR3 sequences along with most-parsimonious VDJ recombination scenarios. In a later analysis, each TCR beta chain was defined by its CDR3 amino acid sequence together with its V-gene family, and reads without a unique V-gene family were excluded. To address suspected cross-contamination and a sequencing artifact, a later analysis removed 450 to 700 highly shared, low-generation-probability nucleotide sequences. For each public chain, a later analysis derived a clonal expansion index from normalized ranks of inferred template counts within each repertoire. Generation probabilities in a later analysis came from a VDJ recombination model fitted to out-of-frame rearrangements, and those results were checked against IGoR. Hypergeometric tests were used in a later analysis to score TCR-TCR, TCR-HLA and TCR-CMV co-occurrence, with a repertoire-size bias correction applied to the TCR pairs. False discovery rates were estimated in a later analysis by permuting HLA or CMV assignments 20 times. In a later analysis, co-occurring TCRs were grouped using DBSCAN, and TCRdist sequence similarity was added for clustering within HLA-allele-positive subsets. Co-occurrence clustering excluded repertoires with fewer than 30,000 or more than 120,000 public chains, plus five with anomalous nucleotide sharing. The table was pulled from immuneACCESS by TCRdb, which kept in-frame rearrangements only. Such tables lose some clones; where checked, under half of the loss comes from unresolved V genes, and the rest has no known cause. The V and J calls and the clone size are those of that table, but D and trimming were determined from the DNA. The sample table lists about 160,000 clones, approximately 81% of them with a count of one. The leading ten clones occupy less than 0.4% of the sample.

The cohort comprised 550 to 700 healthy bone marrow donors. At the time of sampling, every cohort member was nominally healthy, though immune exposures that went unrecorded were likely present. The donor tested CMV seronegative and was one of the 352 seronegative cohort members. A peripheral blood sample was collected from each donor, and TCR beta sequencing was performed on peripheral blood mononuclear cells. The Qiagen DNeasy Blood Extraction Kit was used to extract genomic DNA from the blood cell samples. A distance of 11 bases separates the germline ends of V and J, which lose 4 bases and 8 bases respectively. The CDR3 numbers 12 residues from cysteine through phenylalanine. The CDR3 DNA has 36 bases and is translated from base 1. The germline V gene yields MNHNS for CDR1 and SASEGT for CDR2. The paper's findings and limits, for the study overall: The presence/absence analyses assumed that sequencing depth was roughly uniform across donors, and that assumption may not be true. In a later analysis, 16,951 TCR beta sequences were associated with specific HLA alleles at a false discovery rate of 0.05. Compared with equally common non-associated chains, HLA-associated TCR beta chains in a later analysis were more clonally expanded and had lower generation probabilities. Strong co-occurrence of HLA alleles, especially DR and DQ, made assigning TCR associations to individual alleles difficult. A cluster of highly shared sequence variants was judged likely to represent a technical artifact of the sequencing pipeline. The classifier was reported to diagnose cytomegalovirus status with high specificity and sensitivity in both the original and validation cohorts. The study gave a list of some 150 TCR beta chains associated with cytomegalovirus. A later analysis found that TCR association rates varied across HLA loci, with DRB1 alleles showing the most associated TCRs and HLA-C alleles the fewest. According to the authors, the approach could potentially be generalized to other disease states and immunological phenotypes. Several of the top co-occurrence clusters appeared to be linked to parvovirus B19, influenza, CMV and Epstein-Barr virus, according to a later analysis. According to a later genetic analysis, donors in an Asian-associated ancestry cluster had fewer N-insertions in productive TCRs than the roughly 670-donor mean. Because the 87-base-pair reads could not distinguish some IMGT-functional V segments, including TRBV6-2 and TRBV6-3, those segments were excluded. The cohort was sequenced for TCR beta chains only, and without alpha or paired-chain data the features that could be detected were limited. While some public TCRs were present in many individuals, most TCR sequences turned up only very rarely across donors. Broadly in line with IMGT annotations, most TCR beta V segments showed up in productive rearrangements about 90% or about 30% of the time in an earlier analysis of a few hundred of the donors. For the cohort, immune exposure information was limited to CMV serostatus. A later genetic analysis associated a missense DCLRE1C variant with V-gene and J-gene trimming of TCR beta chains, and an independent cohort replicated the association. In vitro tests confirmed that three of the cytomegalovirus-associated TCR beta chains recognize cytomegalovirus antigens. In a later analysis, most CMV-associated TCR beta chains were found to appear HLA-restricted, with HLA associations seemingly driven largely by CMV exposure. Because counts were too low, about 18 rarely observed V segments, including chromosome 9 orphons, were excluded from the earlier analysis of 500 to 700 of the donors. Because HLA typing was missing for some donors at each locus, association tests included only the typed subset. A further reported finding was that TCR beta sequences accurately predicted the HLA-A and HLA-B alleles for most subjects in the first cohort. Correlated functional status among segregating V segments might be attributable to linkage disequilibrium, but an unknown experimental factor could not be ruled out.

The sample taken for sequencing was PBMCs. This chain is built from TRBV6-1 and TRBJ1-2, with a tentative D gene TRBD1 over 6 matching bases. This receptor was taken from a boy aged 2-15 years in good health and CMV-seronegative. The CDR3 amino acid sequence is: CASSGGQKGYTF. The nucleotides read TGTGCCAGCAGTGGCGGACAGAAGGGCTACACCTTC.